This entry is about one TCR beta chain. Antigen specificity is unknown. Terminally differentiated effector memory CD45RA+ cells were excluded by CCR7 positive selection of CD45RO-negative cells. These data originate in a study of shared clonotypes between healthy human individuals. Deep-level assay runs were performed. Clones were sequenced by immunoSEQ multiplex PCR, and TCRdb holds only the in-frame ones, with some missing. The table has about 1,800,000 clones, approximately 94% seen once. General study results and limits: Sorted-subset sequencing, rarefaction showed, was incomplete despite large depth. Lower generation probabilities were found for non-shared clonotypes than for those shared by all four donors.

V shed 2 bases and J shed 10 bases, with 9 bases lying between them. The length of the CDR3 is 11 residues. In germline, CDR1 is DFQATT, CDR2 SNEGSKA (reference sequence). Sequenced sample: naive CD8+ T cells sorted from blood. The TCR was taken from a man between 18 and 35 years old in good health. The V and J genes are TRBV20-1 and TRBJ2-1; D ambiguous. CDR3: CSARKIGEQFF. The CDR3, as DNA: TGCAGTGCTAGAAAAATTGGGGAGCAGTTCTTC.